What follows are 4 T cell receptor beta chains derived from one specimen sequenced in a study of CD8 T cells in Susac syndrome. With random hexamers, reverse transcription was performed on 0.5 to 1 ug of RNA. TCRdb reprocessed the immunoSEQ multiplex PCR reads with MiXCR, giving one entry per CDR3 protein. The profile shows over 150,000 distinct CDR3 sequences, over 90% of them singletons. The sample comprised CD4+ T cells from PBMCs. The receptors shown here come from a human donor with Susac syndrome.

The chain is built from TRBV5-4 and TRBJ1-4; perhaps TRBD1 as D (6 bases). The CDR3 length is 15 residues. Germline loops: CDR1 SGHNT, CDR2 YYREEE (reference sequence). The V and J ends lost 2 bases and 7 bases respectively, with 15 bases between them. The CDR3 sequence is CASSLGQPDVEKLFF. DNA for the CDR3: TGTGCCAGCAGCTTAGGACAGCCAGACGTTGAAAAACTGTTTTTT.

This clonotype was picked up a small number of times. The CDR3: CASSKEGYGYTF. As DNA, the CDR3 is TGTGCCAGCAGTAAGGAGGGCTATGGCTACACCTTC. The chain links TRBV12-3 or TRBV12-4 to TRBJ1-2; D call uncertain. Trimming removed 5 bases from V and 4 bases from J, with 8 bases in between. CDR3 size: 12 residues.

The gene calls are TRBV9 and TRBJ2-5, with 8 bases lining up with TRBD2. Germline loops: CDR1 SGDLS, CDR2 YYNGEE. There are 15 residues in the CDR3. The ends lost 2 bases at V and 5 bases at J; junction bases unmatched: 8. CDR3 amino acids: CASSVGKAGEETQYF. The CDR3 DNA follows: TGTGCCAGCAGCGTCGGAAAAGCGGGGGAGGAGACCCAGTACTTC.

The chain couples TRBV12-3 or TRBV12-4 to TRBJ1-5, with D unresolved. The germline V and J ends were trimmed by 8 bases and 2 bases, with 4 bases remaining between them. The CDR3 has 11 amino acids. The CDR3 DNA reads TGTGCCAGCGGGCGCAATCAGCCCCAGCATTTT. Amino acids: CASGRNQPQHF.